These 31 T cell receptor beta chains came from one sample sequenced in a study of T cell repertoires in cytomegalovirus infection. The antigens of these receptors remain unknown. TCRdb itself ran the reads through MiXCR, one entry per CDR3 protein. The data show hundreds of thousands of distinct CDR3 sequences, approximately 29% seen once. This sample comprised cultured CD8+ T cells from PBMCs, obtained from culture after CMV antigen stimulation. Receptors were obtained from a human donor in good health (CMV status not recorded). Some clones in this sample may be carry-over from other donors' samples.

The chain recombines TRBV27 with TRBJ1-5; D might be TRBD1 (6 bases). The CDR3 contains 17 residues. V shed 4 bases and J shed 7 bases, with 23 bases lying between them. Germline CDR1 is MNHEY and CDR2 is SMNVEV (reference sequence). CDR3 bases: TGTGCCAGCAGTTCCCACGCCCGACAGGACGGGAAACAGCCCCAGCATTTT. Translation: CASSSHARQDGKQPQHF.

The CDR3 DNA sequence: TGCAGTGCGTGGACAGTATCAGAGACCCAGTACTTC. It yields the protein CSAWTVSETQYF. The chain uses TRBV20-1 and TRBJ2-5; perhaps TRBD1 as D (6 bases). V lost 6 bases and J lost 4, with 12 bases in between. Germline CDR1 DFQATT, CDR2 SNEGSKA (reference sequence). There are 12 residues in the CDR3.

The chain combines TRBV5-5 with TRBJ1-1; D is undetermined. Germline V gene data show CDR1 as SGHKS and CDR2 as YYEKEE (reference sequence). Trimming cost V 0 bases and J 7 bases, with 10 bases left between them. The CDR3 totals 13 residues. CDR3 in amino acids: CASSLAHGFEAFF. CDR3 nucleotide sequence: TGTGCCAGCAGCTTGGCCCATGGGTTTGAAGCTTTCTTT.

This rearrangement joins TRBV10-3 to TRBJ1-4, with D uncertain. The CDR3 length is 11 residues. Germline CDR1 reads ENHRY; CDR2 reads SYGVKD. V lost 6 bases and J lost 8, with 7 bases in between. CDR3 sequence: CAIRAAEKLFF. The CDR3 DNA sequence: TGTGCCATCAGGGCCGCCGAAAAACTGTTTTTT.

This chain connects TRBV28 to TRBJ1-1; D not resolved. The CDR3 extends over 12 amino acids. The ends were cut back, 6 bases at V and 6 bases at J, with 11 bases in the middle. Germline V gene sequence: CDR1 MDHEN, CDR2 SYDVKM. For the CDR3, the DNA is TGTGCCAGCAGCCTAGAGGAGCCTGAAGCTTTCTTT. Its protein product is CASSLEEPEAFF.

This clonotype was counted between two and nine times. This chain links TRBV4-1 with TRBJ1-1; D is undetermined. CDR1 MGHRA and CDR2 YSYEKL come from the germline V gene. The CDR3 totals 13 residues. With 5 bases removed from V and 5 bases from J, the gap between germline ends came to 12 bases. The CDR3 reads CASSLVLGTEAFF. CDR3 DNA sequence: TGCGCCAGCAGCTTGGTTCTGGGGACTGAAGCTTTCTTT.

This clonotype was found many times. The chain combines TRBV2 with TRBJ2-7, with D possibly matching TRBD1 (5 bases). V lost 8 bases to trimming and J lost 4 bases, with 6 bases between them. The CDR3 is 10 amino acids. Germline values: CDR1 SNHLY, CDR2 FYNNEI. The CDR3 bases are TGTGCCAGCCAGGGATACGAGCAGTACTTC. Protein product: CASQGYEQYF.

This clonotype was recorded many times. The rearrangement joins TRBV7-2 to TRBJ2-1, with D maybe TRBD2 (6 bases). The CDR3 length is 18 residues. The V and J ends lost 5 bases and 0 bases respectively, with 20 bases between them. Per the germline V gene, CDR1 is SGHTA and CDR2 is FQGNSA. The CDR3 reads CASSPGGGAFSSYNEQFF. CDR3 DNA: TGTGCCAGCAGCCCCGGGGGAGGAGCGTTCTCCTCCTACAATGAGCAGTTCTTC.

There are many counts of this clonotype. The CDR3 DNA reads as TGTGCCAGCAGCCTCGATTTACCGAACACCGGGGAGCTGTTTTTT. It translates to CASSLDLPNTGELFF. This sequence joins TRBV6-5 and TRBJ2-2; D unresolved. The CDR3 length is 15 residues. The germline gives CDR1 MNHEY, CDR2 SVGAGI. Trimming stripped 6 bases from V and 0 bases from J, with 11 bases between.

This clonotype turned up a few times. The chain links TRBV12-3 or TRBV12-4 to TRBJ1-1, with a weak D call TRBD1 (6 bases). Trimming left V 2 bases short and J 2 bases short, with 18 bases between. This CDR3 contains 17 residues. The CDR3 DNA follows: TGTGCCAGCAGTTTACGGCCCTTGGGGGGCGGAAACACTGAAGCTTTCTTT. This translates into CASSLRPLGGGNTEAFF.

The V and J genes are TRBV4-3 and TRBJ1-6; weak D call: TRBD1 (5 bases). The V gene lost 2 bases and the J gene lost 14 bases, with 25 bases spanning the gap. The CDR3 extends over 17 amino acids. Germline V lookup: CDR1 LGHNA, CDR2 YSLEER. The CDR3 DNA reads as TGCGCCAGCAGCCAATCAGCCCGCACAGGCCTTATTGAGTCCCTCCACTTT. This sequence encodes CASSQSARTGLIESLHF.

This clonotype was counted only a few times. The rearrangement links TRBV28 to TRBJ2-7; D is ambiguous. The CDR3 sequence is 13 residues long. Between the trimmed V and J ends, which lost 6 bases and 1 base, there was a span of 10 bases. Germline values: CDR1 MDHEN, CDR2 SYDVKM. The CDR3 sequence: CASSQVGSYEQYV. For the CDR3, the DNA is TGTGCCAGCAGCCAAGTCGGATCCTACGAGCAGTACGTC.

There are a few counts of this clonotype. The chain links TRBV25-1 to TRBJ2-3, with 11 bases fitting TRBD2. CDR3 size: 15 residues. V shed 6 bases, J shed 2 bases, and the junction held 4 bases outside the gene matches. Germline CDR1 and CDR2: MGHDK and SYGVNS. For the CDR3, the DNA is TGTGCCAGCAGCACTAGCGGGGGTTACACAGATACGCAGTATTTT. It yields the protein CASSTSGGYTDTQYF. Full variable domain (outside the CDR3, taken from reference TRBV25-1 and TRBJ2-3): EADIYQTPRYLVIGTGKKITLECSQTMGHDKMYWYQQDPGMELHLIHYSYGVNSTEKGDLSSESTVSRIRTEHFPLTLESARPSHTSQYLCASSTSGGYTDTQYFGPGTRLTVL.

The chain employs TRBV10-2 and TRBJ2-5, with D perhaps matching TRBD1 (6 bases). CDR1 WSHSY and CDR2 SAAADI come from the germline V gene. This CDR3 contains 14 residues. V was pared by 2 bases and J by 5 bases, with 12 bases between. CDR3 in amino acids: CASSELRGSETQYF. In nucleotides, the CDR3 is TGCGCCAGCAGTGAGCTCAGGGGATCCGAGACCCAGTACTTC.

Here the CDR3 DNA reads TGTGCCAGCAGTGTCTGGGACCAGCGGGAAAAACTGTTTTTT. Its translation: CASSVWDQREKLFF. The chain combines TRBV12-3 or TRBV12-4 with TRBJ1-4; possibly TRBD1 for D (5 bases). V shed 5 bases and J shed 8 bases, with 15 bases lying between them. CDR3 length: 14 residues.

This clonotype was counted between two and nine times. This chain connects TRBV27 to TRBJ1-1, with TRBD1 matching over 9 bases. CDR3 length equals 12 residues. V dropped 10 bases and J dropped 5; count of bases not matched to a gene: 5. The germline CDR1 and CDR2 sequences are MNHEY and SMNVEV (reference sequence). In DNA form, the CDR3 reads TGTGCCACCGGGACAGGGTGGACTGAAGCTTTCTTT. This encodes CATGTGWTEAFF.

V and J are TRBV5-6 and TRBJ1-6; D is possibly TRBD1 (5 bases). The V gene lost 3 bases and the J gene lost 12 bases, with 13 bases spanning the gap. The CDR3 length is 13 residues. Per germline, CDR1 SGHDT and CDR2 YYEEEE. In DNA form, the CDR3 reads TGTGCCAGCAGCTCAGGGAATGTATTACCCCTCCACTTT. This encodes CASSSGNVLPLHF.

This clonotype has a handful of counts. The rearrangement uses TRBV9 and TRBJ2-1, with 10 bases identical to TRBD1. There are 15 residues in the CDR3. CDR1 and CDR2 (germline): SGDLS, YYNGEE. V was pared by 3 bases and J by 4 bases, with 4 bases of the junction left unmatched. CDR3 residues: CASSGGQGRYNEQFF. The CDR3 bases are TGTGCCAGCAGCGGGGGACAGGGGCGTTACAATGAGCAGTTCTTC.

This clonotype was seen a few times. V usage is TRBV7-9 and J usage is TRBJ1-4; TRBD1 matches 11 bases. Germline-derived CDR1 and CDR2 are SEHNR and FQNEAQ (reference sequence). V dropped 5 bases and J dropped 8; count of bases not matched to a gene: 10. The CDR3 length is 16 residues. In DNA form, the CDR3 reads TGTGCCAGCAGCCCGCCTCGGGACAGGGGGATAGAAAAACTGTTTTTT. Its protein product is CASSPPRDRGIEKLFF. The whole variable domain, remainder taken from reference TRBV7-9 and TRBJ1-4, is DTGVSQNPRHKITKRGQNVTFRCDPISEHNRLYWYRQTLGQGPEFLTYFQNEAQLEKSRLLSDRFSAERPKGSFSTLEIQRTEQGDSAMYLCASSPPRDRGIEKLFFGSGTQLSVL.

This clonotype was observed at least ten times. Here the CDR3 DNA reads TGTGCCAGCAGCTTCGGGCTAGCGGGGGACTACGAGCAGTACGTC. Residues: CASSFGLAGDYEQYV. The chain has TRBV7-2 and TRBJ2-7; 10 bases line up with TRBD2. Trimming at V came to 3 bases and at J to 3 bases, leaving 5 bases not matched to a gene. The CDR3 length is 15 residues. Germline CDR1 and CDR2: SGHTA and FQGNSA.

V gene TRBV28 combines with J gene TRBJ1-5, with D maybe TRBD1 (6 bases). The CDR3 loop spans 14 amino acids. Trimming took off 5 bases at V and 5 bases at J, with 13 bases between the two ends. Germline V CDR1 and CDR2: MDHEN, SYDVKM. CDR3 sequence reads: CASSRGTLYQPQHF. CDR3 sequence (DNA): TGTGCCAGCAGTCGTGGGACACTTTATCAGCCCCAGCATTTT. The full variable domain, its missing parts supplied by reference TRBV28 and TRBJ1-5, is DVKVTQSSRYLVKRTGEKVFLECVQDMDHENMFWYRQDPGLGLRLIYFSYDVKMKEKGDIPEGYSVSREKKERFSLILESASTNQTSMYLCASSRGTLYQPQHFGDGTRLSIL.

The chain employs TRBV27 and TRBJ1-1, with D maybe TRBD1 (6 bases). Trimming removed 6 bases from V and 4 bases from J, with 15 bases in between. The germline CDR1 and CDR2 sequences are MNHEY and SMNVEV (reference sequence). This CDR3 has 14 residues. The CDR3 region has the DNA TGTGCCAGCAGCCGCGCCTCCAGGGGCACTGAAGCTTTCTTT. Translating gives CASSRASRGTEAFF.

This chain joins TRBV27 and TRBJ2-7; possible D gene TRBD1, 8 bases. Germline V gene data show CDR1 as MNHEY and CDR2 as SMNVEV (reference sequence). This CDR3 contains 16 residues. The V gene lost 4 bases and the J gene lost 3 bases, with 19 bases spanning the gap. The CDR3 bases are TGTGCCAGCAGTTCCATGGGACTAACAGGGGGCTACGAGCAGTACGTC. Encoded protein: CASSSMGLTGGYEQYV.

This clonotype was detected a few times. The chain recombines TRBV7-9 with TRBJ1-3; unclear D gene. Germline V gene sequence: CDR1 SEHNR, CDR2 FQNEAQ (reference sequence). V was trimmed by 7 bases and J by 2 bases, leaving 9 bases between them. There are 13 residues in the CDR3. DNA of the CDR3: TGTGCCAGCATGCCGCGGGCTGGAAACACCATATATTTT. Residues: CASMPRAGNTIYF.

This clonotype was seen a few times. The chain recombines TRBV5-4 with TRBJ1-1; no reliable D call. The CDR3 sequence is 16 residues long. Trimming left V 0 bases short and J 0 bases short, with 12 bases between. Per germline, CDR1 SGHNT and CDR2 YYREEE (reference sequence). The DNA of the CDR3 is TGTGCCAGCAGCTTGGTGGACGGCAGTATGAACACTGAAGCTTTCTTT. Amino acid sequence: CASSLVDGSMNTEAFF.

This clonotype was recorded at least ten times. The DNA for the CDR3 is TGTGCCAGCAGCTTAGGGGACAGCCTGTCCCTAGCCAAAAACATTCAGTACTTC. Its protein is CASSLGDSLSLAKNIQYF. This rearrangement joins TRBV7-6 to TRBJ2-4; 7 positions match TRBD1. The CDR3 spans 18 residues. The germline CDR1 and CDR2 sequences are SGHVS and FNYEAQ. J gave up 0 bases and V 1 base, and 9 bases lay outside the gene matches.

As concerns this clonotype: A much larger clone lies a single base off, so this may be a read error. The chain links TRBV7-8 to TRBJ2-7; 8 bases align to TRBD1. Germline values: CDR1 SGHVS, CDR2 FQNEAQ. CDR3 length: 13 amino acids. In DNA form, the CDR3 reads TGTGTCAGCAGTGGACAGGGCTCCTACGAGCAGTACTTC. Its translation: CVSSGQGSYEQYF.

In the case of this clonotype: A junction end diverges from the germline sequence, so it may reflect a read error. The V call is TRBV4-3, the J call TRBJ2-1; D gene unclear. CDR1 is LGHNA and CDR2 is YSLEER in the germline V gene. CDR3 size: 13 residues. The CDR3 bases are TGCGCCAGCAGCCAAGAGAGTTATGGGTGGTCGATCTTC. Translation: CASSQESYGWSIF.

This chain joins TRBV19 and TRBJ2-1; 10 bases fit TRBD2. This CDR3 is 17 amino acids long. The germline CDR1 and CDR2 sequences are LNHDA and SQIVND (reference sequence). Germline trimming cut 7 bases from V and 7 bases from J; bases unmatched to any gene: 16. Here the CDR3 reads CASNSLPLAGAGNEQFF. As DNA, the CDR3 is TGTGCCAGTAATTCCCTCCCCCTAGCGGGGGCAGGAAATGAGCAGTTCTTC.

This clonotype occurred a few times. The chain recombines TRBV28 with TRBJ2-1; a weak D match, TRBD2 (7 bases). The CDR3 spans 15 residues. Germline CDR1 MDHEN, CDR2 SYDVKM. The V gene lost 6 bases and the J gene lost 7 bases, with 19 bases spanning the gap. The CDR3 protein is CASSRLTGLGNEQFF. CDR3 DNA: TGTGCCAGCAGCCGATTGACAGGACTAGGGAATGAGCAGTTCTTC.

This rearrangement joins TRBV29-1 to TRBJ1-2; D is uncertain. The CDR3 totals 14 residues. From germline, CDR1 is SQVTM and CDR2 ANQGSEA. The V and J ends lost 5 bases and 0 bases respectively, with 13 bases between them. CDR3 coding DNA: TGCAGCGTTAATTGGGGAATCCCTAACTATGGCTACACCTTC. Translated, it gives CSVNWGIPNYGYTF.